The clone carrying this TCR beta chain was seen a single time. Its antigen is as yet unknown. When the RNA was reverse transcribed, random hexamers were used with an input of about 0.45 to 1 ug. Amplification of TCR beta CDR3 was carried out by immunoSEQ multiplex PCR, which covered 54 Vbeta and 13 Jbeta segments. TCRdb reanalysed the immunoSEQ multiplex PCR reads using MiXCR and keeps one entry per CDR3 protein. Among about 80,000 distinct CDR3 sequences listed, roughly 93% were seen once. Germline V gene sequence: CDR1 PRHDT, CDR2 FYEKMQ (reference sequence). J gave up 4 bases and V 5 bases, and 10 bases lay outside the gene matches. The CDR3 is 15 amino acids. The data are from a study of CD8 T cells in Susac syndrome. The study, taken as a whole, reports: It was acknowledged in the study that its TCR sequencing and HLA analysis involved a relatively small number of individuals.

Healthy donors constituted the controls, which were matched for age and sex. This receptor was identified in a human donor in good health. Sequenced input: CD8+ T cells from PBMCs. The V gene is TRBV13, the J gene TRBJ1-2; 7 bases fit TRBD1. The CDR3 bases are TGTGCCAGCAGCCCCAGGGGGGGAAGATCCTATGGCTACACCTTC. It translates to CASSPRGGRSYGYTF. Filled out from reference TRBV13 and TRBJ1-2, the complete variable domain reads AAGVIQSPRHLIKEKRETATLKCYPIPRHDTVYWYQQGPGQDPQFLISFYEKMQSDKGSIPDRFSAQQFSDYHSELNMSSLELGDSALYFCASSPRGGRSYGYTFGSGTRLTVV.